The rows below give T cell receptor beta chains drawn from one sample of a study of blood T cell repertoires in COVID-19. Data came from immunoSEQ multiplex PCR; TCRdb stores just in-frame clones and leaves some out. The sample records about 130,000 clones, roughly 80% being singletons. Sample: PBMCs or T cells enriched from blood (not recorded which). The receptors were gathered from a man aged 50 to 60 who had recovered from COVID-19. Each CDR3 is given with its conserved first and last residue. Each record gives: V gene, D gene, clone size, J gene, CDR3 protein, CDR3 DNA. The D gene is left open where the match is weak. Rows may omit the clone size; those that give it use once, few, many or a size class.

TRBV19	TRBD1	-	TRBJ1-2	CASRTNRGTNYGYTF	TGTGCCAGTAGAACAAACAGGGGAACTAACTATGGCTACACCTTC
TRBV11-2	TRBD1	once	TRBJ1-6	CASSDAGTGISPLHF	TGTGCCAGCAGCGACGCCGGGACAGGAATCTCACCCCTCCACTTT
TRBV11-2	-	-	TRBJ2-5	CASSLGTPQETQYF	TGTGCCAGCAGCCTCGGGACTCCACAAGAGACCCAGTACTTC
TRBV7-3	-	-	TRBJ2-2	CASSEQAYGGELFF	TGTGCCAGCAGCGAACAGGCTTACGGCGGGGAGCTGTTTTTT
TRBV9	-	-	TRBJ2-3	CASSVSGVSTDTQYF	TGTGCCAGCAGCGTATCCGGGGTTAGCACAGATACGCAGTATTTT
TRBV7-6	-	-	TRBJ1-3	CASSLGTDSGNTIYF	TGTGCCAGCAGCTTAGGTACAGATTCTGGAAACACCATATATTTT
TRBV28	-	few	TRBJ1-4	CASRPGHWNEKLFF	TGTGCCAGCAGACCCGGACATTGGAATGAAAAACTGTTTTTT
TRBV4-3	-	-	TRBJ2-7	CASSPGLVSSYEQYF	TGCGCCAGCAGCCCAGGACTGGTTAGCTCCTACGAGCAGTACTTC
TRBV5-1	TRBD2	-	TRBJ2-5	CASSLGLAGVQGTQYF	TGCGCCAGCAGCTTGGGGCTAGCGGGGGTACAAGGGACCCAGTACTTC
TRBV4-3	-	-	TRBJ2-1	CASSLGEPYNEQFF	TGCGCCAGCAGCCTCGGGGAACCATACAATGAGCAGTTCTTC
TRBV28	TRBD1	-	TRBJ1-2	CASSPRGQPYGYTF	TGTGCCAGCAGTCCCCGGGGACAGCCCTATGGCTACACCTTC
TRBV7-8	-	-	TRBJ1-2	CASSLVALGAGPFDYGYTF	TGTGCCAGCAGCTTAGTGGCTCTAGGGGCAGGCCCTTTTGACTATGGCTACACCTTC
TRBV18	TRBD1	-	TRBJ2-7	CASSPGDRAYEQYF	TGTGCCAGCTCACCCGGGGACAGGGCGTACGAGCAGTACTTC
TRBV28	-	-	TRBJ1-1	CASSGPTGIEAFF	TGTGCCAGCAGTGGCCCTACAGGGATTGAAGCTTTCTTT
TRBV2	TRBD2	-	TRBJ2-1	CASMLTSGGNEQFF	TGTGCCAGCATGTTAACTAGCGGGGGCAATGAGCAGTTCTTC
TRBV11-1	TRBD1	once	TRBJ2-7	CASSLEGQGSYEQYF	TGTGCCAGCAGCTTAGAGGGACAGGGATCCTACGAGCAGTACTTC
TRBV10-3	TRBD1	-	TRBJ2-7	CAISESIFREDRRLHYEQYF	TGTGCCATCAGTGAGTCTATTTTTCGAGAGGACAGGAGGCTACACTACGAGCAGTACTTC
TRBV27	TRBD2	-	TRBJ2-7	CATTETSGHRRYEQYF	TGTGCCACCACCGAAACTAGCGGGCACCGCCGCTACGAGCAGTACTTC
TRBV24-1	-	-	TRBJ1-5	CATSGDNQPQHF	TGTGCCACCTCGGGGGACAATCAGCCCCAGCATTTT
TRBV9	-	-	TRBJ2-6	CASTHPGVRANVLTF	TGTGCCAGCACCCACCCAGGGGTCAGGGCCAACGTCCTGACTTTC
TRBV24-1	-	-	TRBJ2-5	CATSDIFGGEETQYF	TGTGCCACCAGTGATATATTCGGCGGGGAAGAGACCCAGTACTTC
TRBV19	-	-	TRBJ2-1	CASSVVGGNEQFF	TGTGCCAGTAGCGTAGTGGGGGGCAATGAGCAGTTCTTC
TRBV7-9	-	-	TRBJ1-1	CASTYLKTGRTEAFF	TGTGCCAGCACCTATTTAAAAACGGGAAGGACTGAAGCTTTCTTT
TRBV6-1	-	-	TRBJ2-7	CASSELRGRINEQYF	TGTGCCAGCAGTGAATTGCGCGGCAGAATCAACGAGCAGTACTTC
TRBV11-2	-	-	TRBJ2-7	CASSLERQSSYEQYF	TGTGCCAGCAGCTTAGAAAGACAGTCCTCCTACGAGCAGTACTTC
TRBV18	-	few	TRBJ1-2	CASSPAGEGYGYTF	TGTGCCAGCTCCCCCGCAGGGGAGGGCTATGGCTACACCTTC
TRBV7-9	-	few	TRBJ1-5	CASSLKDFVPQHF	TGTGCCAGCAGCTTAAAAGACTTTGTGCCCCAGCATTTT
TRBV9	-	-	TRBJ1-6	CASSRGGSNSPLHF	TGTGCCAGCAGCCGGGGTGGATCTAATTCACCCCTCCACTTT
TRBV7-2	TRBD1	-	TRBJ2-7	CASSPWGQGNYEQYF	TGTGCCAGCAGCCCCTGGGGACAGGGGAACTACGAGCAGTACTTC
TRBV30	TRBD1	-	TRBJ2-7	CAWSYLQGASYEQYF	TGTGCCTGGAGTTACCTACAGGGGGCTTCCTACGAGCAGTACTTC
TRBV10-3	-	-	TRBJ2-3	CAISPQGGTDTQYF	TGTGCCATCAGTCCCCAGGGTGGCACAGATACGCAGTATTTT
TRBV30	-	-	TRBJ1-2	CAWSVENYGYTF	TGTGCCTGGAGTGTAGAGAACTATGGCTACACCTTC
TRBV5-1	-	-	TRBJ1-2	CASSLDSDYGYTF	TGCGCCAGCAGCTTAGACAGTGACTATGGCTACACCTTC
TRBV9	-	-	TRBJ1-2	CASSFFDRPGNYGYTF	TGTGCCAGCAGCTTTTTCGACAGGCCAGGGAACTATGGCTACACCTTC
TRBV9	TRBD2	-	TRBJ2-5	CASSVRVAGGQETQYF	TGTGCCAGCAGCGTAAGGGTAGCGGGGGGCCAAGAGACCCAGTACTTC
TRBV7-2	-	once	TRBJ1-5	CASSQDSNQPQHF	TGTGCCAGCAGCCAGGATAGCAATCAGCCCCAGCATTTT
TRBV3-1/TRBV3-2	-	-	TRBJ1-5	CASSQGRGSGGGYQPQHF	TGTGCCAGCAGCCAAGGGCGGGGCTCAGGAGGAGGGTATCAGCCCCAGCATTTT
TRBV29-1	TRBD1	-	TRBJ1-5	CSVGGRGPNQPQHF	TGCAGCGTTGGGGGCAGGGGGCCCAATCAGCCCCAGCATTTT
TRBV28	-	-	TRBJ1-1	CASRALGGQGEAFF	TGTGCCAGCAGAGCCCTAGGAGGGCAAGGTGAAGCTTTCTTT
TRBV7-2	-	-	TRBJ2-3	CASSPGLGTDTQYF	TGTGCCAGCAGCCCAGGGTTGGGGACAGATACGCAGTATTTT
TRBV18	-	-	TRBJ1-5	CASSQGEDQPQHF	TGTGCCAGCTCACAGGGGGAAGATCAGCCCCAGCATTTT
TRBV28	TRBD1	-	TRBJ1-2	CASSSSGLGTGSGYTF	TGTGCCAGCAGTTCTTCCGGGTTAGGGACAGGGAGTGGCTACACCTTC
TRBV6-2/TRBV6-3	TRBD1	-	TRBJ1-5	CASSLTGGNQPQHF	TGTGCCAGCAGTTTGACAGGGGGCAATCAGCCCCAGCATTTT
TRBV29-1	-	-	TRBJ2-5	CSVAPSPQETQYF	TGCAGCGTTGCGCCTAGCCCTCAAGAGACCCAGTACTTC
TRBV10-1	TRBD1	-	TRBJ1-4	CASRDREGEKLFF	TGCGCCAGCAGGGACAGGGAGGGTGAAAAACTGTTTTTT
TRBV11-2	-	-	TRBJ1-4	CASSDLGGSGEKLFF	TGTGCCAGCAGCGACCTCGGGGGAAGTGGTGAAAAACTGTTTTTT
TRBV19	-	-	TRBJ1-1	CASSIDRNTEAFF	TGTGCCAGTAGTATAGACAGGAACACTGAAGCTTTCTTT